The rows below give T cell receptor beta chains drawn from one sample of a study of cytomegalovirus exposure and HLA in healthy donors. The table came from immunoSEQ multiplex PCR; TCRdb's copy has only in-frame clones and leaves some out. The table lists more than 150,000 clones, over 60% of them singletons. The sample taken for sequencing was PBMCs. These TCRs come from a man younger than 35 in good health and CMV-seronegative. Each CDR3 is given with its conserved first and last residue. The D gene is left open where the match is weak. Clone size, where shown, is once, few, many, or a class for clones that have expanded.

d_call: TRBD2
v_call: TRBV6-5
j_call: TRBJ2-5
clone_size: -
cdr3_aa: CASSYSGLAALYF
cdr3_nt: TGTGCCAGCAGTTACTCGGGACTAGCGGCCTTATACTTC

d_call: -
v_call: TRBV7-2
j_call: TRBJ2-3
clone_size: -
cdr3_aa: CASSLGHGGNGQYF
cdr3_nt: TGTGCCAGCAGCTTGGGACACGGGGGGAATGGGCAGTATTTT

d_call: -
v_call: TRBV19
j_call: TRBJ2-2
clone_size: once
cdr3_aa: CASSPYIATGELFF
cdr3_nt: TGTGCCAGTAGTCCCTACATAGCCACCGGGGAGCTGTTTTTT

d_call: TRBD1
v_call: TRBV10-3
j_call: TRBJ1-3
clone_size: -
cdr3_aa: CAISEPGTGGNTIYF
cdr3_nt: TGTGCCATCAGTGAGCCCGGGACAGGTGGAAACACCATATATTTT

d_call: -
v_call: TRBV5-1
j_call: TRBJ1-2
clone_size: few
cdr3_aa: CASRRSFNYGYTF
cdr3_nt: TGCGCCAGCAGGAGATCGTTTAACTATGGCTACACCTTC

d_call: TRBD1
v_call: TRBV2
j_call: TRBJ2-7
clone_size: once
cdr3_aa: CASREGTGEAYEQYF
cdr3_nt: TGTGCCAGCAGGGAGGGGACAGGGGAGGCCTACGAGCAGTACTTC

d_call: -
v_call: TRBV6-5
j_call: TRBJ2-3
clone_size: -
cdr3_aa: CAINRDSTDTQYF
cdr3_nt: TGTGCCATAAACAGGGATTCCACAGATACGCAGTATTTT

d_call: -
v_call: TRBV6-5
j_call: TRBJ2-3
clone_size: -
cdr3_aa: CASSGRGPRTDTQYF
cdr3_nt: TGTGCCAGCAGTGGGCGGGGGCCCCGCACAGATACGCAGTATTTT

d_call: -
v_call: TRBV6-1
j_call: TRBJ2-2
clone_size: -
cdr3_aa: CASIKDRNTGELFF
cdr3_nt: TGTGCCAGCATAAAAGACAGAAACACCGGGGAGCTGTTTTTT

d_call: TRBD1
v_call: TRBV7-6
j_call: TRBJ2-6
clone_size: -
cdr3_aa: CASSPRTGEYSGANVLTF
cdr3_nt: TGTGCCAGCAGCCCACGGACAGGGGAGTACTCTGGGGCCAACGTCCTGACTTTC

d_call: TRBD2
v_call: TRBV2
j_call: TRBJ2-2
clone_size: -
cdr3_aa: CASSRGLAGGNTGELFF
cdr3_nt: TGTGCCAGCAGTAGGGGACTAGCGGGAGGGAACACCGGGGAGCTGTTTTTT

d_call: TRBD1
v_call: TRBV11-3
j_call: TRBJ1-1
clone_size: few
cdr3_aa: CASSLSGRGMNTEAFF
cdr3_nt: TGTGCCAGCAGCTTGAGCGGCAGGGGGATGAACACTGAAGCTTTCTTT

d_call: TRBD1
v_call: TRBV2
j_call: TRBJ1-5
clone_size: once
cdr3_aa: CASSDTGTGGLGNQPQHF
cdr3_nt: TGTGCCAGCAGTGACACCGGGACAGGGGGCCTGGGGAATCAGCCCCAGCATTTT

d_call: -
v_call: TRBV12-5
j_call: TRBJ1-5
clone_size: -
cdr3_aa: CASGLVQRGREPQHF
cdr3_nt: TGTGCTAGTGGTTTGGTACAGCGGGGGCGCGAGCCCCAGCATTTT

d_call: TRBD2
v_call: TRBV19
j_call: TRBJ2-1
clone_size: few
cdr3_aa: CASSMGLASSYNEQFF
cdr3_nt: TGTGCCAGTAGTATGGGACTAGCGAGCTCCTACAATGAGCAGTTCTTC

d_call: -
v_call: TRBV18
j_call: TRBJ1-4
clone_size: -
cdr3_aa: CASSPGSSRNEKLFF
cdr3_nt: TGTGCCAGCTCCCCCGGGTCAAGCCGCAATGAAAAACTGTTTTTT

d_call: -
v_call: TRBV5-4
j_call: TRBJ2-2
clone_size: few
cdr3_aa: CASSSTGELFF
cdr3_nt: TGTGCCAGCAGCTCTACCGGGGAGCTGTTTTTT

d_call: -
v_call: TRBV28
j_call: TRBJ2-2
clone_size: once
cdr3_aa: CASSSGQTNTGELFF
cdr3_nt: TGTGCCAGCAGTTCTGGACAGACGAACACCGGGGAGCTGTTTTTT

d_call: TRBD1
v_call: TRBV19
j_call: TRBJ2-7
clone_size: -
cdr3_aa: CASSQGQVGGEQYF
cdr3_nt: TGTGCCAGTAGCCAGGGACAGGTGGGAGGCGAGCAGTACTTC

d_call: -
v_call: TRBV27
j_call: TRBJ2-3
clone_size: -
cdr3_aa: CASSLPGLDTQYF
cdr3_nt: TGTGCCAGCAGTCTACCGGGGTTAGATACGCAGTATTTT

d_call: TRBD2
v_call: TRBV25-1
j_call: TRBJ2-5
clone_size: -
cdr3_aa: CASRWGGGDQETQYF
cdr3_nt: TGTGCCAGCAGGTGGGGGGGTGGGGACCAAGAGACCCAGTACTTC

d_call: TRBD1
v_call: TRBV5-6
j_call: TRBJ2-2
clone_size: few
cdr3_aa: CASSPEPGQGHTGELFF
cdr3_nt: TGTGCCAGCAGCCCGGAACCGGGACAGGGGCATACCGGGGAGCTGTTTTTT

d_call: -
v_call: TRBV5-6
j_call: TRBJ1-1
clone_size: -
cdr3_aa: CASSFLDRRAFF
cdr3_nt: TGTGCCAGCAGCTTTCTCGATCGTAGAGCTTTCTTT

d_call: TRBD2
v_call: TRBV18
j_call: TRBJ2-1
clone_size: -
cdr3_aa: CASSPPYFGLAGHNEQFF
cdr3_nt: TGTGCCAGCTCACCACCGTACTTCGGACTAGCGGGGCACAATGAGCAGTTCTTC

d_call: TRBD2
v_call: TRBV7-3
j_call: TRBJ2-3
clone_size: -
cdr3_aa: CASSLTGGAADTQYF
cdr3_nt: TGTGCCAGCAGCTTAACCGGGGGGGCGGCAGATACGCAGTATTTT

d_call: TRBD1
v_call: TRBV29-1
j_call: TRBJ2-7
clone_size: -
cdr3_aa: CSVEVTGSPYEQYF
cdr3_nt: TGCAGCGTTGAAGTGACAGGGTCCCCCTACGAGCAGTACTTC

d_call: -
v_call: TRBV7-9
j_call: TRBJ1-4
clone_size: -
cdr3_aa: CASSLDGGLGEKLFF
cdr3_nt: TGTGCCAGCAGCTTAGATGGAGGGCTTGGTGAAAAACTGTTTTTT

d_call: TRBD2
v_call: TRBV29-1
j_call: TRBJ2-1
clone_size: once
cdr3_aa: CSQSSGSIYNEQFF
cdr3_nt: TGCAGTCAATCTAGCGGGAGTATCTACAATGAGCAGTTCTTC

d_call: -
v_call: TRBV7-8
j_call: TRBJ1-1
clone_size: -
cdr3_aa: CASSPAALRNTEAFF
cdr3_nt: TGTGCCAGCAGCCCCGCCGCACTGAGGAACACTGAAGCTTTCTTT

d_call: -
v_call: TRBV28
j_call: TRBJ2-7
clone_size: -
cdr3_aa: CASSFSNGYEQYF
cdr3_nt: TGTGCCAGCAGTTTCTCGAACGGCTACGAGCAGTACTTC

d_call: TRBD1
v_call: TRBV7-2
j_call: TRBJ2-5
clone_size: -
cdr3_aa: CASSPGQTQETQYF
cdr3_nt: TGTGCCAGCAGCCCGGGACAGACCCAAGAGACCCAGTACTTC

d_call: TRBD1
v_call: TRBV30
j_call: TRBJ2-6
clone_size: -
cdr3_aa: CAWSLRTGAFGANVLTF
cdr3_nt: TGTGCCTGGAGTTTGAGGACAGGGGCCTTTGGGGCCAACGTCCTGACTTTC

d_call: -
v_call: TRBV5-5
j_call: TRBJ1-5
clone_size: -
cdr3_aa: CASSLEGGHGNQPQHF
cdr3_nt: TGTGCCAGCAGCTTGGAAGGGGGACACGGCAATCAGCCCCAGCATTTT

d_call: -
v_call: TRBV5-6
j_call: TRBJ2-7
clone_size: once
cdr3_aa: CASSMTGSLSYEQCF
cdr3_nt: TGTGCCAGCAGCATGACAGGTTCCCTCTCCTACGAGCAGTGCTTC

d_call: TRBD2
v_call: TRBV6-5
j_call: TRBJ2-3
clone_size: once
cdr3_aa: CASSYGTSGGSDTQYF
cdr3_nt: TGTGCCAGCAGTTACGGGACTAGCGGGGGAAGCGATACGCAGTATTTT

d_call: -
v_call: TRBV5-1
j_call: TRBJ2-7
clone_size: once
cdr3_aa: CASSSPGINYEQYF
cdr3_nt: TGCGCCAGCAGCTCGCCCGGGATCAACTACGAGCAGTACTTC

d_call: TRBD1
v_call: TRBV29-1
j_call: TRBJ2-7
clone_size: -
cdr3_aa: CSVDPRGLGEQYF
cdr3_nt: TGCAGCGTTGATCCCAGGGGGCTTGGCGAGCAGTACTTC

d_call: -
v_call: TRBV5-8
j_call: TRBJ2-7
clone_size: few
cdr3_aa: CASRPRLEKSSEQYF
cdr3_nt: TGTGCCAGCAGGCCCAGACTCGAGAAGTCATCCGAGCAGTACTTC

d_call: TRBD1
v_call: TRBV6-6
j_call: TRBJ2-2
clone_size: -
cdr3_aa: CASSNPGTGGTGELFF
cdr3_nt: TGTGCCAGCAGTAACCCCGGGACAGGGGGAACCGGGGAGCTGTTTTTT

d_call: TRBD1
v_call: TRBV29-1
j_call: TRBJ1-2
clone_size: -
cdr3_aa: CSGRDRSYGYTF
cdr3_nt: TGCAGCGGACGGGACAGGTCCTATGGCTACACCTTC

d_call: TRBD1
v_call: TRBV28
j_call: TRBJ1-2
clone_size: -
cdr3_aa: CASSLTGVSGDGYTF
cdr3_nt: TGTGCCAGCAGTCTTACAGGGGTCTCTGGGGATGGCTACACCTTC